Only a few counts were recorded for the clone carrying this T cell receptor beta chain. Its target is not known. The PCR had 60 Vbeta and 13 Jbeta primers. The protocol was immunoSEQ multiplex PCR, while the TCRdb copy is restricted to in-frame clones and leaves out a portion. The sample gives 100,000 or so clones, approximately 86% of which show up once; 5% to 6.5% is in the top ten. Germline CDR1 WSHSY, CDR2 SAAADI. V shed 8 bases and J shed 6 bases, with 11 bases lying between them. CDR3 length equals 11 residues. This entry belongs to a study of cytomegalovirus exposure and HLA in healthy donors. Study results and limitations: Across HLA loci, a later analysis found differing TCR association rates, with DRB1 most and HLA-C fewest. It was confirmed in vitro that three of the CMV-associated chains were specific for CMV antigens.

The source of this sequence is a young man in good health and CMV-seronegative. Sequencing was done on a sample of PBMCs. The rearrangement uses TRBV10-2 and TRBJ2-7; D might be TRBD2 (5 bases). CDR3 coding DNA: TGCGCCAGCTCTACTAGGCGCGAGCAGTACTTC. Translating gives CASSTRREQYF.